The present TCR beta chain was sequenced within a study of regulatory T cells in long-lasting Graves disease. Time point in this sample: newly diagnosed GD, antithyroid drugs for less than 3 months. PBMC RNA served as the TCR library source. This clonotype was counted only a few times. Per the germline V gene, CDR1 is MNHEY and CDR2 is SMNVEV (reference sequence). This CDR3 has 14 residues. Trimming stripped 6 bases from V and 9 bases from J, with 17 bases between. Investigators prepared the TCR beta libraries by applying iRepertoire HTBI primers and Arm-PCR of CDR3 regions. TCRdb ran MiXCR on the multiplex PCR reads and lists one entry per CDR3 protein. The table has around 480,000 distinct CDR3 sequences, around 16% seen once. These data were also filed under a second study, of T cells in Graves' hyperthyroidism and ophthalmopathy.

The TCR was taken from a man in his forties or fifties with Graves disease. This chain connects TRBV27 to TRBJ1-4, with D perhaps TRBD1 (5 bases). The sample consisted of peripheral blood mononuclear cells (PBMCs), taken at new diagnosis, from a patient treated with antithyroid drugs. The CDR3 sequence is CASRPIGDRKKLFF. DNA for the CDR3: TGTGCCAGCAGGCCAATAGGGGATAGGAAAAAACTGTTTTTT.